Below, 15 T cell receptor beta chains from the same sample are listed, as sequenced in a study of T cell responses to AZD1222 COVID-19 vaccine. Sequenced by immunoSEQ multiplex PCR; TCRdb stores in-frame clones only, minus some. The sample records approximately 180,000 clones, over 85% being singletons. The sample in question was peripheral blood, obtained on day 0 of AZD1222 vaccination. These receptors originate from an adult in good health.

The CDR3 is CASSLGQGVNSPLHF. In DNA form, the CDR3 reads TGCGCCAGCAGCTTGGGACAGGGGGTTAATTCACCCCTCCACTTT. J is TRBJ1-6 and V is TRBV5-1; 9 nucleotides agree with TRBD1. CDR3 length equals 15 residues. Germline V gene lookup returns CDR1 SGHRS and CDR2 YFSETQ. The V gene end was trimmed by 0 bases and the J gene end by 6 bases; junction bases not matched to a gene: 1.

The chain recombines TRBV2 with TRBJ2-1; D unresolved. Trimming left V 6 bases short and J 6 bases short, with 9 bases between. The CDR3 consists of 12 residues. Looked up from germline, CDR1 is SNHLY and CDR2 is FYNNEI. For the CDR3, the DNA is TGTGCCAGCAGAGTTTCTACCAATGAGCAGTTCTTC. Translating it yields CASRVSTNEQFF.

J is TRBJ1-4 and V is TRBV28; D gene uncertain. The CDR3 runs 14 residues. Germline values: CDR1 MDHEN, CDR2 SYDVKM. Trimming removed 5 bases at V and 3 bases at J, with 10 bases between. The DNA of the CDR3 is TGTGCCAGCAGTCTTCAGGTGGCTAATGAAAAACTGTTTTTT. Translating gives CASSLQVANEKLFF.

The chain joins TRBV19 to TRBJ1-5; D not certain. Germline CDR1 reads LNHDA; CDR2 reads SQIVND (reference sequence). The length of the CDR3 is 14 residues. Trimming shortened V by 4 bases and J by 3 bases, and 10 bases separated the two germline ends. CDR3 amino acids: CASSTQGINQPQHF. CDR3 bases: TGTGCCAGTAGTACCCAAGGGATCAATCAGCCCCAGCATTTT.

The gene calls are TRBV6-5 and TRBJ1-1; no reliable D call. Germline CDR1 reads MNHEY; CDR2 reads SVGAGI. V lost 0 bases, J lost 11 bases, and 13 bases lay in between. The length of the CDR3 is 13 residues. The CDR3 sequence is CASSYSARIPAFF. For the CDR3, the DNA is TGTGCCAGCAGTTACTCGGCTCGCATACCTGCTTTCTTT.

The genes are TRBV29-1 and TRBJ1-3; TRBD1 aligns across 10 bases. The length of the CDR3 is 17 residues. Germline assignment: CDR1 SQVTM and CDR2 ANQGSEA. V lost 7 bases, J lost 4 bases, and 16 bases stayed unmatched. The CDR3 here is CSARQGANQAGGNTIYF. As DNA, the CDR3 is TGCAGCGCAAGACAGGGGGCAAATCAAGCCGGCGGAAACACCATATATTTT.

The chain joins TRBV5-5 to TRBJ1-6; D ambiguous. CDR3 length equals 15 residues. The germline V and J ends were trimmed by 0 bases and 7 bases, with 11 bases remaining between them. Germline V CDR1 and CDR2: SGHKS, YYEKEE (reference sequence). The CDR3 bases are TGTGCCAGCAGCTTGGATCCCACGAGAAATTCACCCCTCCACTTT. The encoded protein is CASSLDPTRNSPLHF.

This sequence joins TRBV15 and TRBJ2-5; TRBD1 aligns across 9 bases. V shed 5 bases and J 4 bases; nucleotides not matched to a gene: 5. The CDR3 contains 14 residues. Germline assignment: CDR1 LNHNV and CDR2 YYDKDF (reference sequence). The CDR3 DNA reads as TGTGCCACCAGCCCCGGACAGGGGCGAGAGACCCAGTACTTC. Its translation: CATSPGQGRETQYF.

The gene calls are TRBV5-1 and TRBJ2-5; the D is unclear. The CDR3 consists of 12 residues. Per the germline V gene, CDR1 is SGHRS and CDR2 is YFSETQ. With 2 bases removed from V and 5 bases from J, the gap between germline ends came to 7 bases. The CDR3 coding sequence is TGCGCCAGCAGCTTTACATCGGAGACCCAGTACTTC. It yields the protein CASSFTSETQYF.

The chain employs TRBV3-1 (or the pseudogene TRBV3-2) and TRBJ2-1; a weak D match, TRBD2 (6 bases). Trimming took off 0 bases at V and 6 bases at J, with 18 bases between the two ends. The CDR3 spans 17 residues. The V gene's germline CDR1 is LGHDT and CDR2 YNNKEL (reference sequence). This CDR3 reads CASSQEQWGFSGNEQFF. In DNA, the CDR3 is TGTGCCAGCAGCCAAGAACAATGGGGCTTTAGCGGCAATGAGCAGTTCTTC.

V is TRBV6-5 and J is TRBJ1-1; 8 bases are a match to TRBD1. CDR3 size: 13 residues. Germline trimming cut 8 bases from V and 5 bases from J; bases unmatched to any gene: 7. Germline V lookup: CDR1 MNHEY, CDR2 SVGAGI. The DNA for the CDR3 is TGTGCCAGCGAACCCAGGGGGCTTACTGAAGCTTTCTTT. It is translated as CASEPRGLTEAFF.

The rearrangement uses TRBV25-1 and TRBJ2-3, with TRBD2 identical over 13 bases. CDR1 MGHDK and CDR2 SYGVNS come from the germline V gene. This CDR3 comprises 15 residues. V gave up 5 bases and J gave up 3 bases; unmatched junction bases: 2. CDR3 sequence (DNA): TGTGCCAGCAGTCAGACTAGCGGGGGGACAGATACGCAGTATTTT. It codes for CASSQTSGGTDTQYF.

This chain links TRBV3-1 (or the pseudogene TRBV3-2) with TRBJ1-1, with TRBD1 identical over 11 bases. From germline, CDR1 is LGHDT and CDR2 YNNKEL (reference sequence). The V gene end was trimmed by 5 bases and the J gene end by 6 bases; junction bases not matched to a gene: 8. The CDR3 length is 15 residues. CDR3 protein: CASSNSDRGLPEAFF. The CDR3 DNA is TGTGCCAGCAGCAACTCGGACAGGGGGCTCCCTGAAGCTTTCTTT.

The chain carries TRBV6-5 and TRBJ2-1, with TRBD2 matching 10 bases. The J segment lost 6 bases and the V segment lost 2 bases, leaving 4 bases of the junction unmatched. Germline CDR1 MNHEY, CDR2 SVGAGI. CDR3 length: 15 residues. This CDR3 is CASSYVLAGANEQFF. In DNA, the CDR3 is TGTGCCAGCAGTTACGTGCTAGCGGGGGCCAATGAGCAGTTCTTC.

The V and J genes are TRBV3-1 (or the pseudogene TRBV3-2) and TRBJ2-3; D gene unclear. Germline assignment: CDR1 LGHDT and CDR2 YNNKEL (reference sequence). The CDR3 has 15 residues. Trimming removed 5 bases at V and 0 bases at J, with 12 bases between. The CDR3 sequence is CASSWSDSSTDTQYF. Here the CDR3 DNA reads TGTGCCAGCAGCTGGTCCGACTCCAGCACAGATACGCAGTATTTT.